These 9 T cell receptor beta chains share one sample of origin, sequenced in a study of blood T cell dynamics during melanoma immunotherapy. TCRdb keeps only in-frame clones here, not all; method: immunoSEQ multiplex PCR. This repertoire shows 10,000 to 13,000 clones, around nine tenths found once; its top ten account for roughly 6%. Described time point: week 3, after first cycle of checkpoint inhibitor. The material sequenced was blood, taken from a patient treated with checkpoint blockade. The origin of the receptors is a human donor with melanoma.

The rearrangement links TRBV6-5 to TRBJ2-2; 13 bases match TRBD2. The CDR3 extends over 15 amino acids. The J segment lost 6 bases and the V segment lost 9 bases, leaving 7 bases of the junction unmatched. The germline V gene has CDR1 MNHEY and CDR2 SVGAGI. CDR3 region: CASTFTSGGAGELFF. As DNA, the CDR3 is TGTGCCAGTACCTTCACTAGCGGGGGGGCCGGGGAGCTGTTTTTT.

The chain joins TRBV13 to TRBJ2-7; no reliable D call. This CDR3 has 14 amino acids. The germline gives CDR1 PRHDT, CDR2 FYEKMQ (reference sequence). V was cut by 5 bases and J by 2 bases, with 13 bases left in between. CDR3 nucleotides: TGTGCCAGCAGCCCTCGGACCCGTACCTACGAGCAGTACTTC. Translation gives CASSPRTRTYEQYF.

Only one count was recorded for this clone. V usage is TRBV14 and J usage is TRBJ1-1; D not certain. The CDR3 totals 13 residues. The V and J ends lost 0 bases and 0 bases respectively, with 2 bases between them. Germline loops: CDR1 SGHDN, CDR2 FVKESK. CDR3 DNA: TGTGCCAGCAGCCAAGATGTGAACACTGAAGCTTTCTTT. Its protein is CASSQDVNTEAFF.

The chain recombines TRBV5-6 with TRBJ2-7, with 11 positions matching TRBD1. The CDR3 extends over 15 amino acids. V lost 3 bases, J lost 2 bases, and 4 bases stayed unmatched. Germline-derived CDR1 and CDR2 are SGHDT and YYEEEE. The DNA of the CDR3 is TGTGCCAGCAGCTGGCAGGGACAGGGGGCCTACGAGCAGTACTTC. Translating it yields CASSWQGQGAYEQYF.

This clone appeared once. The V gene is TRBV2, the J gene TRBJ1-1, with 7 bases identical to TRBD1. The germline V gene has CDR1 SNHLY and CDR2 FYNNEI. The CDR3 totals 13 residues. V was pared by 1 base and J by 7 bases, with 3 bases of the junction left unmatched. The CDR3 DNA follows: TGTGCCAGCAGTGAAGGGGGGACAGTTGAAGCTTTCTTT. Translating gives CASSEGGTVEAFF.

The rearrangement links TRBV11-3 to TRBJ2-2; D ambiguous. Germline CDR1 and CDR2: SGHNT and YENEEA. V lost 4 bases and J lost 1, with 1 base in between. The CDR3 runs to 12 residues. CDR3 bases: TGTGCCAGCAGCTGGAACACCGGGGAGCTGTTTTTT. It specifies CASSWNTGELFF.

This clone has just one count. The chain combines TRBV13 with TRBJ2-2, with 11 positions matching TRBD2. The junction had 5 bases not matched to a gene; V was cut back by 10 bases and J by 4 bases. This CDR3 is 14 amino acids long. Germline V gives CDR1 PRHDT, CDR2 FYEKMQ (reference sequence). CDR3 bases: TGTGCCACCAGACTAGCGGGGACCACCGGGGAGCTGTTTTTT. Translating it yields CATRLAGTTGELFF.

In this sample, this clone turned up once. The chain combines TRBV27 with TRBJ1-2, with a weak D call TRBD1 (6 bases). Between the trimmed V and J ends, which lost 3 bases and 6 bases, there was a span of 8 bases. The CDR3 is 12 residues long. Germline CDR1 is MNHEY and CDR2 is SMNVEV (reference sequence). This CDR3 is CASSFRGDGYTF. In nucleotides, the CDR3 is TGTGCCAGCAGTTTTAGGGGGGATGGCTACACCTTC.

The rearrangement uses TRBV29-1 and TRBJ2-1; D gene uncertain. Trimming pared 3 bases from V and 7 bases from J, leaving 10 bases between. The germline CDR1 and CDR2 sequences are SQVTM and ANQGSEA. This CDR3 contains 12 residues. CDR3 DNA sequence: TGCAGCGTTGAGACGGCGACTAATGAGCAGTTCTTC. Residues: CSVETATNEQFF.